The 27 T cell receptor beta chains below were found in one sample sequenced in a study of blood T cell repertoires in COVID-19. Only in-frame clones appear in the TCRdb table, and some are missing; sequencing was by immunoSEQ multiplex PCR. This table holds 150,000 to 200,000 clones, 70% to 90% found once. Source material: PBMCs or T cells enriched from blood (not recorded which). The receptors stem from a woman younger than 35 who had recovered from COVID-19.

The chain uses TRBV4-1 and TRBJ2-1; possible D gene TRBD2, 6 bases. V was clipped by 5 bases and J by 0 bases, with 8 bases between them. This CDR3 region has 14 residues. CDR1 MGHRA and CDR2 YSYEKL come from the germline V gene. The DNA of the CDR3 is TGCGCCAGCAGCGGGAGGAGCTCCTACAATGAGCAGTTCTTC. It translates to CASSGRSSYNEQFF.

The V and J genes are TRBV6-2 or TRBV6-3 and TRBJ2-2; 7 bases fit TRBD2. After removal of 6 bases from V and 4 bases from J, the junction contained 11 bases not matched to a gene. Germline loops: CDR1 MNHEY, CDR2 SVGEGT. The CDR3 sequence is 16 residues long. The CDR3 coding sequence is TGTGCCAGCAGCCCCCCGGGGGGAGCCCCCACCGGGGAGCTGTTTTTT. This sequence encodes CASSPPGGAPTGELFF.

This chain connects TRBV5-1 to TRBJ2-7, with D perhaps TRBD1 (5 bases). The CDR3 loop spans 13 amino acids. CDR1 is SGHRS and CDR2 is YFSETQ in the germline V gene. Trimming removed 2 bases at V and 2 bases at J, with 8 bases between. The CDR3 loop reads CASSFDRAYEQYF. The CDR3 nucleotides are TGCGCCAGCAGCTTTGACAGAGCCTACGAGCAGTACTTC.

The chain employs TRBV19 and TRBJ1-2; TRBD1 might be the D (6 bases). Germline V CDR1 and CDR2: LNHDA, SQIVND (reference sequence). Deletions cut 11 bases from V and 2 bases from J, with 27 bases between. This CDR3 has 17 residues. The CDR3 is CAVSIRFVGAANYGYTF. CDR3 DNA: TGTGCCGTATCCATTCGGTTCGTGGGGGCGGCAAACTATGGCTACACCTTC.

V gene TRBV7-3 combines with J gene TRBJ2-3; possible D gene TRBD2, 6 bases. Germline lookup yields CDR1 SGHTA and CDR2 FQGTGA. The ends were cut back, 5 bases at V and 6 bases at J, with 12 bases in the middle. CDR3 length equals 13 residues. CDR3 sequence (DNA): TGTGCCAGCAGCGCCGGGACTCCTGATACGCAGTATTTT. Translating gives CASSAGTPDTQYF.

The chain carries TRBV19 and TRBJ2-3; TRBD2 matches 14 bases. The V and J ends lost 10 bases and 3 bases, in that order; junction bases with no gene match: 6. Germline V gives CDR1 LNHDA, CDR2 SQIVND (reference sequence). The CDR3 length is 15 residues. The CDR3 sequence: CATTRLAGGTDTQYF. The CDR3 DNA follows: TGTGCCACGACGCGACTAGCGGGGGGGACAGATACGCAGTATTTT.

This chain's CDR3 is CASSVVGPGAAYNEQFF. CDR3 nucleotides: TGTGCCAGCAGCGTAGTGGGTCCGGGAGCGGCGTACAATGAGCAGTTCTTC. V is TRBV9 and J is TRBJ2-1; perhaps TRBD2 as D (6 bases). Trimming cost V 0 bases and J 4 bases, with 17 bases left between them. The CDR3 extends over 17 amino acids. Germline CDR1 SGDLS, CDR2 YYNGEE.

The chain carries TRBV19 and TRBJ2-7; D might be TRBD2 (5 bases). Trimming pared 1 base from V and 0 bases from J, leaving 10 bases between. The CDR3 runs 15 residues. Germline V gives CDR1 LNHDA, CDR2 SQIVND (reference sequence). As DNA, the CDR3 is TGTGCCAGTAGTATAGGGACTTTCGCCTCCTACGAGCAGTACTTC. This codes for CASSIGTFASYEQYF.

This clone was counted only a few times. This sequence joins TRBV11-2 and TRBJ2-5, with D maybe TRBD2 (6 bases). V was cut by 5 bases and J by 5 bases, with 15 bases left in between. Germline V lookup: CDR1 SGHAT, CDR2 FQNNGV. The CDR3 runs 14 residues. The CDR3 DNA reads as TGTGCCAGCAGCCCGGACTCAAGCGGGGAGACCCAGTACTTC. Encoded protein: CASSPDSSGETQYF.

V and J are TRBV28 and TRBJ2-1; 16 positions agree with TRBD2. The CDR3 sequence is 15 residues long. J gave up 7 bases and V 6 bases, and 3 bases lay outside the gene matches. Germline V lookup: CDR1 MDHEN, CDR2 SYDVKM. This CDR3 reads CASSRGLAGGNEQFF. Written as DNA, the CDR3 is TGTGCCAGCAGCCGGGGACTAGCGGGAGGGAATGAGCAGTTCTTC.

The chain links TRBV9 to TRBJ1-1, with D possibly matching TRBD1 (6 bases). The CDR3 extends over 17 amino acids. V was pared by 0 bases and J by 2 bases, with 17 bases between. Looked up from germline, CDR1 is SGDLS and CDR2 is YYNGEE. CDR3 sequence reads: CASSVGVQGRENTEAFF. Here the CDR3 DNA reads TGTGCCAGCAGCGTAGGAGTCCAGGGGAGAGAAAACACTGAAGCTTTCTTT.

The chain joins TRBV27 to TRBJ2-3; D is ambiguous. CDR1 is MNHEY, CDR2 SMNVEV, per germline (reference sequence). The V and J ends lost 5 bases and 0 bases respectively, with 18 bases between them. The CDR3 is 17 amino acids. This CDR3 reads CASSNNGRQFSTDTQYF. The DNA of the CDR3 is TGTGCCAGCAGTAATAATGGGCGACAATTTAGCACAGATACGCAGTATTTT.

A single count supports this clone. V gene TRBV20-1 combines with J gene TRBJ2-7, with 9 bases aligning to TRBD1. V gave up 3 bases and J gave up 0 bases; unmatched junction bases: 12. The germline V gene has CDR1 DFQATT and CDR2 SNEGSKA (reference sequence). This CDR3 is 17 amino acids long. CDR3 protein: CSASRWTGEGYSYEQYF. For the CDR3, the DNA is TGCAGTGCTAGTAGATGGACAGGGGAGGGTTACTCCTACGAGCAGTACTTC.

The V and J genes are TRBV28 and TRBJ1-5; 10 bases line up with TRBD1. Germline V CDR1 and CDR2: MDHEN, SYDVKM. V dropped 2 bases and J dropped 5; count of bases not matched to a gene: 9. This CDR3 spans 17 amino acids. The CDR3 loop reads CASSLRPPGQGHQPQHF. For the CDR3, the DNA is TGTGCCAGCAGTTTAAGACCACCGGGACAGGGGCATCAGCCCCAGCATTTT.

The chain couples TRBV7-3 to TRBJ2-1; 9 nucleotides line up with TRBD1. CDR3 size: 15 residues. V dropped 4 bases and J dropped 2; count of bases not matched to a gene: 3. CDR1 is SGHTA, CDR2 FQGTGA, per germline. The CDR3 nucleotides read TGTGCCAGCAGCTCGGACAGGGGAACCTACAATGAGCAGTTCTTC. Protein: CASSSDRGTYNEQFF.

This clone occurred once. The chain uses TRBV21-1 and TRBJ1-2; the table gives TRBD1 as D, unverified against the DNA. TRBV21-1 corresponds to a pseudogene. The CDR3 has 14 residues. The CDR3 DNA sequence: TGTGCCAGCAGCTCACGACAGGTTTTTGTGGGCTACACCTTC. This translates into CASSSRQVFVGYTF.

The chain joins TRBV15 to TRBJ1-4, with 7 nucleotides matching TRBD1. Germline V gene lookup returns CDR1 LNHNV and CDR2 YYDKDF (reference sequence). There are 15 residues in the CDR3. V dropped 1 base and J dropped 8; count of bases not matched to a gene: 7. CDR3 nucleotides: TGTGCCACCAGCAGAGTGACAGGGAGTGGGGAAAAACTGTTTTTT. This gives the protein CATSRVTGSGEKLFF.

The V and J genes are TRBV7-9 and TRBJ1-1, with D unclear. Germline values: CDR1 SEHNR, CDR2 FQNEAQ (reference sequence). Trimming stripped 5 bases from V and 3 bases from J, with 19 bases between. The CDR3 length is 16 residues. The CDR3 is CASSPGPEGSHTEAFF. DNA for the CDR3: TGTGCCAGCAGCCCCGGGCCGGAAGGGAGTCACACTGAAGCTTTCTTT.

About this clone itself: The same CDR3 is also encoded by other DNA sequences in this sample. V is TRBV9 and J is TRBJ2-5; D is unclear. This CDR3 spans 12 amino acids. Germline CDR1 reads SGDLS; CDR2 reads YYNGEE. V was trimmed by 0 bases and J by 4 bases, leaving 4 bases between them. The CDR3 nucleotides are TGTGCCAGCAGCGTAGGAGGAGAGACCCAGTACTTC. Translation gives CASSVGGETQYF.

In its sample, this clone was seen once. The genes are TRBV28 and TRBJ1-6; 9 bases fit TRBD1. The CDR3 extends over 16 amino acids. V trimming: 7 bases; J trimming: 6 bases; junction bases outside the gene matches: 10. CDR1 is MDHEN, CDR2 SYDVKM, per germline. The CDR3 sequence: CASTNYRGPINSPLHF. CDR3 coding DNA: TGTGCCAGCACCAACTACAGGGGGCCCATTAATTCACCCCTCCACTTT. Full variable domain (missing parts from reference TRBV28 and TRBJ1-6): DVKVTQSSRYLVKRTGEKVFLECVQDMDHENMFWYRQDPGLGLRLIYFSYDVKMKEKGDIPEGYSVSREKKERFSLILESASTNQTSMYLCASTNYRGPINSPLHFGNGTRLTVT.

The V gene is TRBV7-6, the J gene TRBJ2-5, with 8 bases identical to TRBD1. This CDR3 is built from 16 residues. CDR1 is SGHVS, CDR2 FNYEAQ, per germline. V lost 2 bases, J lost 2 bases, and 7 bases stayed unmatched. CDR3 region: CASSLHQGARQETQYF. The CDR3 bases are TGTGCCAGCAGCTTACACCAGGGGGCAAGGCAAGAGACCCAGTACTTC. Combining the CDR3 with reference TRBV7-6 and TRBJ2-5 gives the whole variable domain GAGVSQSPRYKVTKRGQDVALRCDPISGHVSLYWYRQALGQGPEFLTYFNYEAQQDKSGLPNDRFSAERPEGSISTLTIQRTEQRDSAMYRCASSLHQGARQETQYFGPGTRLLVL.

The chain joins TRBV6-5 to TRBJ2-3; TRBD2 is a possible D gene (6 bases). The V end lost 4 bases, the J end lost 2 bases, and 13 bases lay between the germline ends. CDR3 length: 15 residues. Germline V gene lookup returns CDR1 MNHEY and CDR2 SVGAGI. The CDR3 region is CASSSLAVDTDTQYF. The CDR3 coding sequence is TGTGCCAGCAGTTCGTTAGCGGTCGACACAGATACGCAGTATTTT.

The chain joins TRBV4-1 to TRBJ2-2; TRBD2 aligns across 12 bases. V lost 3 bases, J lost 5 bases, and 16 bases stayed unmatched. The CDR3 totals 20 residues. CDR1 MGHRA and CDR2 YSYEKL come from the germline V gene. The CDR3 bases are TGCGCCAGCAGCCAGGACCCTCGCCGACTAGCGGGAGTTAGTACCGGGGAGCTGTTTTTT. Encoded protein: CASSQDPRRLAGVSTGELFF.

V usage is TRBV7-9 and J usage is TRBJ2-3; D might be TRBD1 (5 bases). The CDR3 contains 13 residues. The V and J ends lost 5 bases and 9 bases respectively, with 15 bases between them. CDR1 is SEHNR and CDR2 is FQNEAQ in the germline V gene (reference sequence). The CDR3 is CASSQIRVDTQYF. For the CDR3, the DNA is TGTGCCAGCAGCCAAATCAGGGTGGACACGCAGTATTTT. The entire variable domain, with the rest obtained from reference TRBV7-9 and TRBJ2-3, is as follows: DTGVSQNPRHKITKRGQNVTFRCDPISEHNRLYWYRQTLGQGPEFLTYFQNEAQLEKSRLLSDRFSAERPKGSFSTLEIQRTEQGDSAMYLCASSQIRVDTQYFGPGTRLTVL.

V and J are TRBV6-6 and TRBJ1-1; the D gene is possibly TRBD1 (6 bases). The V gene's germline CDR1 is MNHNY and CDR2 SVGAGI (reference sequence). The CDR3 is 14 residues long. Trimming took 7 bases from V and 1 from J, leaving 13 bases between them. DNA of the CDR3: TGTGCCAGCACGACACAGGGATGGAACACTGAAGCTTTCTTT. Encoded protein: CASTTQGWNTEAFF.

This chain joins TRBV5-4 and TRBJ2-3; 10 bases are a match to TRBD2. The germline CDR1 and CDR2 sequences are SGHNT and YYREEE (reference sequence). The CDR3 length is 16 residues. The trim removed 3 bases at V and 5 bases at J, leaving 9 bases unmatched. The CDR3 spells CASSSALSGRGDTQYF. In DNA form, the CDR3 reads TGTGCCAGCAGCTCAGCTCTCAGCGGGAGGGGAGATACGCAGTATTTT.

The V gene is TRBV2, the J gene TRBJ1-2; D not certain. Germline lookup yields CDR1 SNHLY and CDR2 FYNNEI. With 1 base removed from V and 1 base from J, the gap between germline ends came to 13 bases. The CDR3 is 16 amino acids. CDR3 amino acids: CASSEVRQVINYGYTF. CDR3 nucleotides: TGTGCCAGCAGTGAAGTCCGCCAGGTTATTAACTATGGCTACACCTTC. Based on the CDR3 plus reference TRBV2 and TRBJ1-2, the full variable domain is EPEVTQTPSHQVTQMGQEVILRCVPISNHLYFYWYRQILGQKVEFLVSFYNNEISEKSEIFDDQFSVERPDGSNFTLKIRSTKLEDSAMYFCASSEVRQVINYGYTFGSGTRLTVV.